Reported below is one TCR beta chain. The data derive from a study of T-cell reconstitution after alpha-beta-depleted transplantation in children. The CDR3 loop spans 16 amino acids. Trimming at V came to 3 bases and at J to 5 bases, leaving 11 bases not matched to a gene. Per the germline V gene, CDR1 is SGDLS and CDR2 is YYNGEE. Unique molecular identifiers were incorporated into the prepared TCRbeta library. TCRdb independently ran MiXCR on the PCR reads; one entry per CDR3 protein. The profile shows a few hundred thousand distinct CDR3 sequences, about 17% of them singletons. The TCR originated in a human donor who donated a stem cell graft to a child with acute lymphoblastic leukemia. The V call is TRBV9, the J call TRBJ2-5; 9 bases are a match to TRBD1. The source was PBMCs from the stem cell graft donor, collected from the stem cell graft. The CDR3, as DNA: TGTGCCAGCAGCGCCCAGGGACAGGGTTCATACGAGACCCAGTACTTC. This encodes CASSAQGQGSYETQYF. Filled out from reference TRBV9 and TRBJ2-5, the complete variable domain reads DSGVTQTPKHLITATGQRVTLRCSPRSGDLSVYWYQQSLDQGLQFLIQYYNGEERAKGNILERFSAQQFPDLHSELNLSSLELGDSALYFCASSAQGQGSYETQYFGPGTRLLVL.